This T cell receptor beta chain was sequenced during a study of naive and memory T cell subsets. Two oligonucleotides, mixed equimolar, formed the beta constant-region primer covering TRBC1 and TRBC2. Nested alpha and beta constant-region primers with the SP2 primer drove four PCR rounds on ligated cDNA. TCRdb used MiXCR to reprocess the UMI-ligation and nested PCR reads, holding one entry per CDR3 protein. The sample records over 110,000 distinct CDR3 sequences, 15% to 20% being singletons. General study points: Between naive and memory subsets, TCR abundance power law exponents differed. Naive repertoires, especially CD8, held a few larger clonotypes, possibly memory cells re-expressing CD45RA.

CDR1 MNHEY and CDR2 SMNVEV come from the germline V gene (reference sequence). Trimming pared 3 bases from V and 9 bases from J, leaving 15 bases between. This CDR3 has 14 residues. CMV status came from CD4+ T cell IFNgamma after overnight CMV lysate stimulation of fresh PBMCs. Notes on this clonotype: Its antigen is unidentified.

This clonotype was sampled from a human donor in good health. Sequencing was done on a sample of naive CD8+ T cells from blood. V and J are TRBV27 and TRBJ2-1; D is undetermined. The CDR3 spells CASSFGNSPSEQFF. CDR3 DNA: TGTGCCAGCAGTTTCGGCAACTCACCGAGTGAGCAGTTCTTC.